This T cell receptor beta chain was captured by sequencing in a study of T cell repertoires in cytomegalovirus infection (dated by TCRdb to 2018 to 2020). The study in broad terms: Peptide stimulations targeted recently identified HLA-C-restricted CMV epitopes, whose presentation resists viral immunomodulation, together with well-studied HLA-B-restricted epitopes. Donor HLA type was relevant to the analysis, because carriage of CMV infection together with the matching HLA type was indicated by public TCR beta signatures.

Broader findings and caveats from the paper: Cumulative frequency of public TCR beta family members discriminated carriers of CMV infection plus the relevant HLA type in this cohort and an independent approximately 370-donor cohort. In the ex vivo response, HLA-C-restricted CMV-specific TCR beta clonotypes were dominant, and in two of eight donors the single most frequent clonotype came from this HLA-C-restricted group.

This clonotype appeared many times. This receptor's antigen is unknown. Qualities for individual bases were not recorded, and no much larger clone is one base off. The sample's treatment or condition, from its label and the paper: in vitro stimulation with specific CMV peptide epitopes to enrich CMV-specific T cells. V is cut by 5 bases and J by 5 bases, and the space between the germline ends is 15 bases. The CDR3 goes from the cysteine to the phenylalanine over 14 residues. The only DNA kept is the CDR3, 42 bases in frame from the first base. Sequences SGHVS (CDR1) and FQNEAQ (CDR2) are obtained from the germline V gene. Data came from an Illumina HiSeq 1500. In TCRdb, the public reads were trimmed at Q25 with fastp and aligned with MiXCR, with productive beta chains retained. CDR3 protein sequences are deduplicated, and each keeps its most common genes and DNA. This sample is represented by 650,000 to 900,000 distinct CDR3 sequences; approximately 32% of them were singletons. The ten largest clonotypes hold 10% to 15% of the sample.

The sample consisted of cultured CD8+ T cells from PBMCs, taken from culture after CMV antigen stimulation. The chain was built from TRBV7-8 and TRBJ2-5, and TRBD2 may be the D gene, going by 5 matching bases. The origin of this receptor is a human donor in good health (CMV status not recorded). Some clones in this sample may be carry-over from other donors' samples. The sequenced DNA is TGTGCCAGCAGCCCCCGCGGGTTTCGGGAGACCCAGTACTTC. Its product reads: CASSPRGFRETQYF.